The clone carrying this TCR beta chain has just a few counts. As yet, its antigen is unknown. This specimen belongs to a study of CD4 T cells in relation to SARS-CoV-2 and coronaviruses. Study context: Shared crossreactive spike epitopes were mapped to their HLA restriction.

The study, taken as a whole, reports: The cross-reactivity analysis covered only spike protein, not other viral proteins.

This CDR3 region has 13 residues. Trimming took off 0 bases at V and 7 bases at J, with 4 bases between the two ends. The germline CDR1 and CDR2 sequences are SGHAT and FQNNGV. Profiled with immunoSEQ multiplex PCR; TCRdb holds only in-frame clones, not every one. The table includes approximately 18,000 clones, around 77% detected once. CD4+ T cells from unexposed donors were obtained before the COVID-19 pandemic (2011-2018). After about 11 days of culture, CD4+ T cells were isolated. As cell numbers allowed, unexposed-donor CD4+ T cells faced SARS-CoV-2 S/N and four cold-coronavirus spikes. Each well had a few million PBMCs in about 5% human AB serum with IL-2.

The chain carries TRBV11-2 and TRBJ1-6; D not resolved. The receptor was isolated from a human donor in good health. Sample: CD4+ T cells from PBMCs, cultured in vitro. This CDR3 is CASSLEDNSPLHF. CDR3 DNA sequence: TGTGCCAGCAGCTTAGAAGACAATTCACCCCTCCACTTT.